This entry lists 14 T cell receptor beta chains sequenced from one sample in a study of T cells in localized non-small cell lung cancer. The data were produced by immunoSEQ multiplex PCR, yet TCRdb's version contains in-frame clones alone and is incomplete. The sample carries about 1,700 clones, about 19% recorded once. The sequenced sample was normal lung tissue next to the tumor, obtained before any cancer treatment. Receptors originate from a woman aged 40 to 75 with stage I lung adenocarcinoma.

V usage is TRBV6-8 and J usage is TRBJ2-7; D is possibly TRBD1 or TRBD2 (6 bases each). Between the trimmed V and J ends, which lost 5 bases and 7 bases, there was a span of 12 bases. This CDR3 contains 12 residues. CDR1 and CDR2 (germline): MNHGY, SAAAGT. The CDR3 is CASSRGPEEQYF. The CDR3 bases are TGTGCCAGCAGTCGGGGGCCGGAGGAGCAGTACTTC.

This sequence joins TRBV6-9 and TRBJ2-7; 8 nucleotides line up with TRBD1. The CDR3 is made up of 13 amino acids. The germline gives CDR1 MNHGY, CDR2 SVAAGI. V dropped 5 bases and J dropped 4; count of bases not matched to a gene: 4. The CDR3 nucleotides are TGTGCCAGCAGTCTAAACAGGGGGTACGAGCAGTACTTC. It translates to CASSLNRGYEQYF.

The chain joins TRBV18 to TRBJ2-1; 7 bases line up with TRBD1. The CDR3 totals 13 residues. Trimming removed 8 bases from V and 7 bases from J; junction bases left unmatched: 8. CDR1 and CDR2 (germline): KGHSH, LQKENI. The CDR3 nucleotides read TGTGCCAGCGGTAAGGGGGCGGAAAATGAGCAGTTCTTC. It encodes CASGKGAENEQFF.

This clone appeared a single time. The CDR3 loop reads CASSPLRGANTGELFF. The CDR3 DNA follows: TGTGCCAGCTCACCGCTGCGGGGAGCGAACACCGGGGAGCTGTTTTTT. This chain joins TRBV18 and TRBJ2-2, with a tentative D call TRBD2 (6 bases). Germline V gene sequence: CDR1 KGHSH, CDR2 LQKENI. The CDR3 is made up of 16 amino acids. With 3 bases removed from V and 0 bases from J, the gap between germline ends came to 11 bases.

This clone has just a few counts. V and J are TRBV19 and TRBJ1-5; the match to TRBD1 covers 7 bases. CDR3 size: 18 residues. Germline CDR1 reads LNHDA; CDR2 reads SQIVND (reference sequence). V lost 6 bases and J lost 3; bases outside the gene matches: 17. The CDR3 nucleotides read TGTGCCAGTAGCCCATCGCGTCTATCCGGGACAGCCAATCAGCCCCAGCATTTT. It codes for CASSPSRLSGTANQPQHF. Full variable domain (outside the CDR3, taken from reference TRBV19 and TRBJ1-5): DGGITQSPKYLFRKEGQNVTLSCEQNLNHDAMYWYRQDPGQGLRLIYYSQIVNDFQKGDIAEGYSVSREKKESFPLTVTSAQKNPTAFYLCASSPSRLSGTANQPQHFGDGTRLSIL.

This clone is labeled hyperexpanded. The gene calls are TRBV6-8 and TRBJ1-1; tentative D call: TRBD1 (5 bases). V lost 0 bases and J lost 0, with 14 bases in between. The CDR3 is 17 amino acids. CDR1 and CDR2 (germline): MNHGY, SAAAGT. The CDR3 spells CASSYSLLGGLNTEAFF. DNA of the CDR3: TGTGCCAGCAGTTACTCGTTGTTGGGGGGTCTGAACACTGAAGCTTTCTTT.

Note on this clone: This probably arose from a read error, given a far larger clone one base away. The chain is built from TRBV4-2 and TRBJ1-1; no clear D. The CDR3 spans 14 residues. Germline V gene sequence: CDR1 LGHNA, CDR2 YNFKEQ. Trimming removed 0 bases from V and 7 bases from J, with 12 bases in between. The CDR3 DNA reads TGTGCCAGCAGCCAAGATGGGCAGCCACTTGAAGCTTTCTTT. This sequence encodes CASSQDGQPLEAFF.

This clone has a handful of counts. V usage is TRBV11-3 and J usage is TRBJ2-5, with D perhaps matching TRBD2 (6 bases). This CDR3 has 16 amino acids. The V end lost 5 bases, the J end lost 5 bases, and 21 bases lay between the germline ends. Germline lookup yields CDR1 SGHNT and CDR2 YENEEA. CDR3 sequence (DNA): TGTGCCAGCAGCGGCAGTCTGGGGGGTTTGGGTGAGACCCAGTACTTC. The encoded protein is CASSGSLGGLGETQYF. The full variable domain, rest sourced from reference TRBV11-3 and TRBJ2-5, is EAGVVQSPRYKIIEKKQPVAFWCNPISGHNTLYWYLQNLGQGPELLIRYENEEAVDDSQLPKDRFSAERLKGVDSTLKIQPAELGDSAVYLCASSGSLGGLGETQYFGPGTRLLVL.

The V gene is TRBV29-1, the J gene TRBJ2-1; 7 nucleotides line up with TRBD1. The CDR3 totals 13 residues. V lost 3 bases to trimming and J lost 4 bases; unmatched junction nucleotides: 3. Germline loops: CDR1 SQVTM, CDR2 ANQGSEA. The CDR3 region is CSVEGTDYNEQFF. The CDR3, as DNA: TGCAGCGTTGAGGGGACAGATTACAATGAGCAGTTCTTC.

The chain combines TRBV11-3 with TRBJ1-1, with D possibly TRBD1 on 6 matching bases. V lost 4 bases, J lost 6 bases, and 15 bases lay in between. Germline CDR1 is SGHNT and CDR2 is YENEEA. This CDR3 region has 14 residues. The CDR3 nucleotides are TGTGCCAGCAGCTCCAGGGGACCCGAGGCTGAAGCTTTCTTT. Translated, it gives CASSSRGPEAEAFF.

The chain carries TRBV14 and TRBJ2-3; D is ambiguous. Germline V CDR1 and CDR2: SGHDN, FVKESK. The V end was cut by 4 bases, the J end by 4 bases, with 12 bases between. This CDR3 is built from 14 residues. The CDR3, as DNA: TGTGCCAGCAGCCGTGGACCGACTCCAGATACGCAGTATTTT. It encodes CASSRGPTPDTQYF.

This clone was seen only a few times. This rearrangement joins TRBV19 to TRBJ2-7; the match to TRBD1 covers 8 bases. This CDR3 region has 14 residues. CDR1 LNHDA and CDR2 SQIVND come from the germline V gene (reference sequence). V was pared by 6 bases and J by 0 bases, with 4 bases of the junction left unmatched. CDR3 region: CASRTGGNSYEQYF. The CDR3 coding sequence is TGTGCCAGTAGAACAGGGGGTAACTCCTACGAGCAGTACTTC.

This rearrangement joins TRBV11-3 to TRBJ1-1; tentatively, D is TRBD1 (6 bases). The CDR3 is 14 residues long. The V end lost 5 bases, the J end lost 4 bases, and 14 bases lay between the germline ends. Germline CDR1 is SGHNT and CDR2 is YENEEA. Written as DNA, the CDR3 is TGTGCCAGCAGCCCGGTGGGAGGGGGCACTGAAGCTTTCTTT. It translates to CASSPVGGGTEAFF.

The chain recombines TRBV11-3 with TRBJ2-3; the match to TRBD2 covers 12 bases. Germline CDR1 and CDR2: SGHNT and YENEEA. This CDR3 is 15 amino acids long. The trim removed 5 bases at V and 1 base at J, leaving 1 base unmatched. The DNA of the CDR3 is TGTGCCAGCAGCCGACTAGCGGGGGGCACAGATACGCAGTATTTT. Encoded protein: CASSRLAGGTDTQYF.